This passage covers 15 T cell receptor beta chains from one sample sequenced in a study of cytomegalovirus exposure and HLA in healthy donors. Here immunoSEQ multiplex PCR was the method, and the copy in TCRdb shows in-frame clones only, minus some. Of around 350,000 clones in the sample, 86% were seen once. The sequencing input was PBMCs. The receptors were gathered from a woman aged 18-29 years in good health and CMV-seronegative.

The CDR3 DNA reads TGTGCCAGCAGCTTAGGACAGGACATTCAGTACTTC. It encodes CASSLGQDIQYF. This sequence joins TRBV7-8 and TRBJ2-4, with D perhaps matching TRBD1 (6 bases). Trimming left V 1 base short and J 8 bases short, with 6 bases between. CDR1 is SGHVS, CDR2 FQNEAQ, per germline. The CDR3 length is 12 residues.

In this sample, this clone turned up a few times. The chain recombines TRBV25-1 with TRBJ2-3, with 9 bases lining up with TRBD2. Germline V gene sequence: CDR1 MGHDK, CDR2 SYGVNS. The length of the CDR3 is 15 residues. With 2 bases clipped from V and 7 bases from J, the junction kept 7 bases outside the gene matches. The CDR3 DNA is TGTGCCAGCAGTGAAAGCGGGGGGTCGGATAATACGCAGTATTTT. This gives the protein CASSESGGSDNTQYF.

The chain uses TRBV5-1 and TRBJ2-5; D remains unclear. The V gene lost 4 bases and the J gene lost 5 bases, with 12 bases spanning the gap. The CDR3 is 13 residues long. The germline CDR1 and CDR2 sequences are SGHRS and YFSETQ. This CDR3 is CASSHHAEETQYF. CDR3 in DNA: TGCGCCAGCAGCCATCATGCGGAGGAGACCCAGTACTTC.

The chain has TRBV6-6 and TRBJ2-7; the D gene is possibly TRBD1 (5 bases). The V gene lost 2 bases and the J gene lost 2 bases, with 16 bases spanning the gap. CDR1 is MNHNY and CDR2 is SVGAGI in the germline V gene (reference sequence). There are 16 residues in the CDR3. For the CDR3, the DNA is TGTGCCAGCAGTTACGGCCCAAGGGGTACCCCCTACGAGCAGTACTTC. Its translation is CASSYGPRGTPYEQYF.

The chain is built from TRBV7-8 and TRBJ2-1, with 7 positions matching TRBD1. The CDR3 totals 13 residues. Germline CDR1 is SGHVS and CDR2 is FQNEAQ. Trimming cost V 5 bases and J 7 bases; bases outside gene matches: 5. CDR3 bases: TGTGCCAGCAGCGCGGACAGGAGGAATGAGCAGTTCTTC. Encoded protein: CASSADRRNEQFF.

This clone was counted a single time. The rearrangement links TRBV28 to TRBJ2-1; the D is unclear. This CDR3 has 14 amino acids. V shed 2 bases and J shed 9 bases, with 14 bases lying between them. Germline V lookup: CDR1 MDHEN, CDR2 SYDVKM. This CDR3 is CASSLGSPTGEQFF. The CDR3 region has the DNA TGTGCCAGCAGTTTAGGGTCCCCGACTGGTGAGCAGTTCTTC.

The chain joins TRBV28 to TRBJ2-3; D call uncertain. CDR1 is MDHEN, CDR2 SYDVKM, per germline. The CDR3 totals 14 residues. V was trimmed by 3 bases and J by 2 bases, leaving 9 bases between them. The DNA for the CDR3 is TGTGCCAGCAGTTTCTTCACAGACACAGATACGCAGTATTTT. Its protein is CASSFFTDTDTQYF.

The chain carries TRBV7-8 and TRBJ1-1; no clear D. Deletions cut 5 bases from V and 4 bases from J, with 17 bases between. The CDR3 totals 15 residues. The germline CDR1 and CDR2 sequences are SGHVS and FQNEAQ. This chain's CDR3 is CASSLNGGSGTEAFF. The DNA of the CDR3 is TGTGCCAGCAGCCTAAACGGCGGTTCTGGCACTGAAGCTTTCTTT.

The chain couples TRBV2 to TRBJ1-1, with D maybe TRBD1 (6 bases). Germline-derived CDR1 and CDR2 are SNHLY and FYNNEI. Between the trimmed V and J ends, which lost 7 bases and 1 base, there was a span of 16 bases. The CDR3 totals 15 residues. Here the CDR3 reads CASTVAGVKNTEAFF. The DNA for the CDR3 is TGTGCCAGCACGGTTGCAGGGGTCAAGAACACTGAAGCTTTCTTT.

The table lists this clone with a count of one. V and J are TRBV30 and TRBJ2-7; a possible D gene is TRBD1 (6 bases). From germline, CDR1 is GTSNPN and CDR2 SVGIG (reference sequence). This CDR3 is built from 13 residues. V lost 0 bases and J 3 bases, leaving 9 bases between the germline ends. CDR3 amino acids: CAWSVGTHYEQYF. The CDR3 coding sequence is TGTGCCTGGAGTGTAGGGACACACTACGAGCAGTACTTC.

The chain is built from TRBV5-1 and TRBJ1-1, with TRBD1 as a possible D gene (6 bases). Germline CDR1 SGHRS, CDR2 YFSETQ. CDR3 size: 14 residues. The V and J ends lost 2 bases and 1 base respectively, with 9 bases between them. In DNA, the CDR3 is TGCGCCAGCAGCTTTGGGGGCCCGAACACTGAAGCTTTCTTT. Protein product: CASSFGGPNTEAFF.

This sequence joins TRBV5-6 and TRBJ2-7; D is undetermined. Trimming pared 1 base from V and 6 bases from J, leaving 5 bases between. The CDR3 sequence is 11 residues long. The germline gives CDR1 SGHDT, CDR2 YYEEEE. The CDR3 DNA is TGTGCCAGCAGCTTGTCGGGCGAGCAGTACTTC. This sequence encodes CASSLSGEQYF.

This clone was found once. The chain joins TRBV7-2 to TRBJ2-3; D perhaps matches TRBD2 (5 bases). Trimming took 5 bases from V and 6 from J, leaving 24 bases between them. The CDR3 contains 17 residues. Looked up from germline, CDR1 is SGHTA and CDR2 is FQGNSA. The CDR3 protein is CASSDAPGYTRADTQYF. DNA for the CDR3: TGTGCCAGCAGCGATGCCCCTGGGTACACTAGAGCGGATACGCAGTATTTT. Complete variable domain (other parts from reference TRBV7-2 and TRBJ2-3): GAGVSQSPSNKVTEKGKDVELRCDPISGHTALYWYRQSLGQGLEFLIYFQGNSAPDKSGLPSDRFSAERTGGSVSTLTIQRTQQEDSAVYLCASSDAPGYTRADTQYFGPGTRLTVL.

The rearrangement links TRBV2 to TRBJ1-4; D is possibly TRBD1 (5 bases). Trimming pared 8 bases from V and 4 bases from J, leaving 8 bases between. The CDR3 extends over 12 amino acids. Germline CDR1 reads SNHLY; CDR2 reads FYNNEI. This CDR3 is CASHRYNEKLFF. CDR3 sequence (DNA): TGTGCCAGCCACAGGTATAATGAAAAACTGTTTTTT. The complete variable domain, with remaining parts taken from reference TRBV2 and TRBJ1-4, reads EPEVTQTPSHQVTQMGQEVILRCVPISNHLYFYWYRQILGQKVEFLVSFYNNEISEKSEIFDDQFSVERPDGSNFTLKIRSTKLEDSAMYFCASHRYNEKLFFGSGTQLSVL.

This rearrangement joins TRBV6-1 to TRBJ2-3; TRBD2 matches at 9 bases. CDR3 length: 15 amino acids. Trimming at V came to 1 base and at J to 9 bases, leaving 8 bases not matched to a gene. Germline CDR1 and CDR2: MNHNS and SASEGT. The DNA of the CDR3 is TGTGCCAGCAGTGAAGATCGGCGGGAGGGTGGGACGCAGTATTTT. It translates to CASSEDRREGGTQYF.